This entry lists 9 T cell receptor beta chains sequenced from one sample in a study of blood T cell repertoires in COVID-19. Assay: immunoSEQ multiplex PCR; the TCRdb copy retains only in-frame clones and omits some. The table lists 60,000 to 90,000 clones, more than 60% of them singletons. Sequenced material: peripheral blood. The receptor source for this set is a man in his 60s with acute or convalescent COVID-19.

This clone was picked up many times. V gene TRBV19 combines with J gene TRBJ1-5, with D tentatively TRBD1 (6 bases). The CDR3 has 16 residues. V was shortened by 1 base and J by 5 bases, with 15 bases between the two germline ends. From germline, CDR1 is LNHDA and CDR2 SQIVND (reference sequence). CDR3 in DNA: TGTGCCAGTAGTATAGTCTCAGGGGCTCAGTATCAGCCCCAGCATTTT. Translation: CASSIVSGAQYQPQHF.

This clone turned up a few times. The J gene is TRBJ2-7, the V gene TRBV19; tentatively, D is TRBD2 (6 bases). The CDR3 spans 15 residues. Germline V gene data show CDR1 as LNHDA and CDR2 as SQIVND (reference sequence). V gave up 4 bases and J gave up 2 bases, with 15 bases separating them. The CDR3: CASSNHRAGTYEQYF. The CDR3 nucleotides read TGTGCCAGTAGTAATCATAGGGCGGGAACCTACGAGCAGTACTTC. Full variable domain (rest looked up from reference TRBV19 and TRBJ2-7): DGGITQSPKYLFRKEGQNVTLSCEQNLNHDAMYWYRQDPGQGLRLIYYSQIVNDFQKGDIAEGYSVSREKKESFPLTVTSAQKNPTAFYLCASSNHRAGTYEQYFGPGTRLTVT.

This clone has only a few counts. The chain is built from TRBV5-1 and TRBJ2-2, with D hard to call. Trimming stripped 2 bases from V and 2 bases from J, with 7 bases between. Per germline, CDR1 SGHRS and CDR2 YFSETQ. The CDR3 runs 14 residues. CDR3 region: CASSFDSNTGELFF. The CDR3 DNA sequence: TGCGCCAGCAGCTTTGACTCCAACACCGGGGAGCTGTTTTTT.

The J gene is TRBJ1-1, the V gene TRBV7-2; D remains unclear. The CDR3 has 14 residues. CDR1 SGHTA and CDR2 FQGNSA come from the germline V gene. With 2 bases removed from V and 1 base from J, the gap between germline ends came to 8 bases. DNA of the CDR3: TGTGCCAGCAGCTTACCGTACAGGAACACTGAAGCTTTCTTT. This translates into CASSLPYRNTEAFF.

This chain links TRBV5-4 with TRBJ2-2, with TRBD1 as a possible D gene (6 bases). V was clipped by 6 bases and J by 0 bases, with 15 bases between them. Germline CDR1 and CDR2: SGHNT and YYREEE (reference sequence). The CDR3 contains 16 residues. The CDR3: CASTPEAGANTGELFF. The CDR3 coding sequence is TGTGCCAGCACCCCGGAGGCAGGGGCGAACACCGGGGAGCTGTTTTTT. The full variable domain, its missing parts supplied by reference TRBV5-4 and TRBJ2-2, is ETGVTQSPTHLIKTRGQQVTLRCSSQSGHNTVSWYQQALGQGPQFIFQYYREEENGRGNFPPRFSGLQFPNYSSELNVNALELDDSALYLCASTPEAGANTGELFFGEGSRLTVL.

This sequence joins TRBV11-2 and TRBJ2-3, with D possibly matching TRBD2 (6 bases). This CDR3 comprises 14 residues. The germline CDR1 and CDR2 sequences are SGHAT and FQNNGV. V lost 1 base and J 5 bases, leaving 10 bases between the germline ends. The CDR3 loop reads CASSLAGRRDTQYF. The CDR3 coding sequence is TGTGCCAGCAGCTTAGCCGGGAGACGAGATACGCAGTATTTT.

This clone was counted many times. This chain uses TRBV12-5 with TRBJ1-5; possible D gene TRBD1, 5 bases. CDR1 LGHNT and CDR2 FRNRAP come from the germline V gene. The CDR3 is 14 amino acids. Trimming left V 4 bases short and J 0 bases short, with 7 bases between. DNA of the CDR3: TGTGCTAGTGGTTCAGGGTATAGCAATCAGCCCCAGCATTTT. The encoded protein is CASGSGYSNQPQHF. The entire variable domain, with the rest obtained from reference TRBV12-5 and TRBJ1-5, is as follows: DARVTQTPRHKVTEMGQEVTMRCQPILGHNTVFWYRQTMMQGLELLAYFRNRAPLDDSGMPKDRFSAEMPDATLATLKIQPSEPRDSAVYFCASGSGYSNQPQHFGDGTRLSIL.

This clone has just a few counts. The gene calls are TRBV30 and TRBJ2-1; the match to TRBD2 covers 7 bases. V lost 1 base, J lost 9 bases, and 0 bases stayed unmatched. Per germline, CDR1 GTSNPN and CDR2 SVGIG (reference sequence). The CDR3 has 11 amino acids. The CDR3 spells CAWSAGGEQFF. In nucleotides, the CDR3 is TGTGCCTGGAGTGCGGGAGGTGAGCAGTTCTTC.

The DNA for the CDR3 is TGTGCCAGCTCACGGGGGACAAGGACGACAGATACGCAGTATTTT. Protein product: CASSRGTRTTDTQYF. V gene TRBV18 combines with J gene TRBJ2-3; possible D gene TRBD1, 6 bases. Germline V gene data show CDR1 as KGHSH and CDR2 as LQKENI. Trimming pared 4 bases from V and 3 bases from J, leaving 14 bases between. The CDR3 has 15 residues.